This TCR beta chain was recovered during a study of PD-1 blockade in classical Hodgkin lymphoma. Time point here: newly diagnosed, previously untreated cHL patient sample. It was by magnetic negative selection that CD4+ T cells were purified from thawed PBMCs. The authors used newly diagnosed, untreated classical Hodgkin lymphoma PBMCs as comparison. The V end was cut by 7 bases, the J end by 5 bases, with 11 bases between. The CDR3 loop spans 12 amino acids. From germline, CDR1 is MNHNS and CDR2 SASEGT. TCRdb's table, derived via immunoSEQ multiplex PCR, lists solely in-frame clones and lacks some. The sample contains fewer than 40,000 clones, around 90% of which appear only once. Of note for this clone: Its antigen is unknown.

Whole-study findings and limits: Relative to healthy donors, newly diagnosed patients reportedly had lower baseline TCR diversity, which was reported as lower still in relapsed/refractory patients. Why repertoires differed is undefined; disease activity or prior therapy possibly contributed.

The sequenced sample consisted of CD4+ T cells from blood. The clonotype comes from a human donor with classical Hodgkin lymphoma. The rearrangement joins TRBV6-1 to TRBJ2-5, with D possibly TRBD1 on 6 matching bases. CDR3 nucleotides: TGTGCCAGCAACGACAGGTTGGAGACCCAGTACTTC. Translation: CASNDRLETQYF.